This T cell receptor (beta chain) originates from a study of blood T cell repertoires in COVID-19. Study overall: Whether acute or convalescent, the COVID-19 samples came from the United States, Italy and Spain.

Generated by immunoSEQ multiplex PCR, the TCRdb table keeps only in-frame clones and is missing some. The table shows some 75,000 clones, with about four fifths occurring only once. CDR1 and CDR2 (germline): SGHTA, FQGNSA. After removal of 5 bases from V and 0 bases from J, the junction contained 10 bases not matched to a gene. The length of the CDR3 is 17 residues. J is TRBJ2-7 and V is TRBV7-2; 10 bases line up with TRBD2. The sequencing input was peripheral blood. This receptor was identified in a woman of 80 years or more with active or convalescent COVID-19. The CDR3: CASSHRGLAGDSYEQYF. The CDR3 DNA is TGTGCCAGCAGCCACAGAGGGCTAGCGGGGGACTCCTACGAGCAGTACTTC.